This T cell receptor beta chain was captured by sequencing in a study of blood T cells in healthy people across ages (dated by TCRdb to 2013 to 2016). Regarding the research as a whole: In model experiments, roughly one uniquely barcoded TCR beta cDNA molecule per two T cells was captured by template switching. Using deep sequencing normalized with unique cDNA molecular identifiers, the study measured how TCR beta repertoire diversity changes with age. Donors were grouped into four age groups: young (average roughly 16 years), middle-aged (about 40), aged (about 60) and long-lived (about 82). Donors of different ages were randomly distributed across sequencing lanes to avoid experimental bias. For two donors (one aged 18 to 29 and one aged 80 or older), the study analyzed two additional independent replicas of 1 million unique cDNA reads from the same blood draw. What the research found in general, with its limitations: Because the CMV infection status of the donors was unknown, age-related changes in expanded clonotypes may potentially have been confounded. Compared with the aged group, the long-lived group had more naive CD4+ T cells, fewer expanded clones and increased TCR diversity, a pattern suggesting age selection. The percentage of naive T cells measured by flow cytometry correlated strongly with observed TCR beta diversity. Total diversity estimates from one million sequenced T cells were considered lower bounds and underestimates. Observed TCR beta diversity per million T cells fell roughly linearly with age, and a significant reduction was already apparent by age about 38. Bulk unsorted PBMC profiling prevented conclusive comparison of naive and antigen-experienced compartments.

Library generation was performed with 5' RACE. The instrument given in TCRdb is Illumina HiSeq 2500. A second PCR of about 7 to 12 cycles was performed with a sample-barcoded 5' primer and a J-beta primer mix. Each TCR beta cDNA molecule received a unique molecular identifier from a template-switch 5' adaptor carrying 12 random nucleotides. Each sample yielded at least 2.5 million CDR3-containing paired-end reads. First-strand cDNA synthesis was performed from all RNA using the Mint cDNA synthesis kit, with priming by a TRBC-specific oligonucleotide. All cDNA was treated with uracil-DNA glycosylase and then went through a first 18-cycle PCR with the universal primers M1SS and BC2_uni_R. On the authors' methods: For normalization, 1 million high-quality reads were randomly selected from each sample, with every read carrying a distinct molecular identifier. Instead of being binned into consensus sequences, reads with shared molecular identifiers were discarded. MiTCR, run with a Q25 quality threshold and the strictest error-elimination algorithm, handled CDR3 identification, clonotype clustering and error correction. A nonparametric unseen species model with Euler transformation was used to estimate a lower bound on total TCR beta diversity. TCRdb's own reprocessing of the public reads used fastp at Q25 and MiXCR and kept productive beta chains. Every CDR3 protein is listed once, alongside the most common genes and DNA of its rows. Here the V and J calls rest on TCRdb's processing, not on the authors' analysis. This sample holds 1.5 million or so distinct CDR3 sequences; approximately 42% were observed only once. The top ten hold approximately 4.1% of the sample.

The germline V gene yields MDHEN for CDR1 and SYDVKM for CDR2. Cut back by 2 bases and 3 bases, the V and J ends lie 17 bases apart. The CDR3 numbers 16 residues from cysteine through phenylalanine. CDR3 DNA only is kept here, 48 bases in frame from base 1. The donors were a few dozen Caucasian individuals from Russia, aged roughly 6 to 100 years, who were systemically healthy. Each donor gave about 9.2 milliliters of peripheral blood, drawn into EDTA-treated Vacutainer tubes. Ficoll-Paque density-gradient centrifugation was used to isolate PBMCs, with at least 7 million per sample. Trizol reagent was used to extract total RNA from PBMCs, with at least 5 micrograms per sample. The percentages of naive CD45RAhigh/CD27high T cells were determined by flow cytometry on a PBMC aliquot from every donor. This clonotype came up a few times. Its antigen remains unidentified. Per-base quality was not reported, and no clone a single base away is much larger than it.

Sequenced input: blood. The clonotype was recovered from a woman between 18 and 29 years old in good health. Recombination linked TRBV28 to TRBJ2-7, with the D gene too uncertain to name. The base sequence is TGTGCCAGCAGTTTAATTCTCGGGCAGGCCAACTACGAGCAGTACTTC. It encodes CASSLILGQANYEQYF.